These 17 T cell receptor beta chains were sequenced from one sample in a study of PD-L1 blockade in urothelial cancer. The data were produced by immunoSEQ multiplex PCR, yet TCRdb's version contains in-frame clones alone and is incomplete. Seen here are 90,000 or so clones, more than 80% observed once, and the top ten hold 0.85% to 1%. Sample time point: pretreatment peripheral blood. Sample: PBMCs, taken around atezolizumab (anti-PD-L1) treatment. All receptors come from a woman aged 80 or over with urothelial cancer.

The CDR3 spells CASSPGTGGFDEQYF. The CDR3 DNA reads TGCGCCAGCAGCCCCGGGACAGGGGGCTTCGACGAGCAGTACTTC. J is TRBJ2-7 and V is TRBV5-1, with 12 bases fitting TRBD1. The CDR3 has 15 amino acids. Germline lookup yields CDR1 SGHRS and CDR2 YFSETQ. V shed 4 bases and J 5 bases; nucleotides not matched to a gene: 7. The whole variable domain, remainder taken from reference TRBV5-1 and TRBJ2-7, is KAGVTQTPRYLIKTRGQQVTLSCSPISGHRSVSWYQQTPGQGLQFLFEYFSETQRNKGNFPGRFSGRQFSNSRSEMNVSTLELGDSALYLCASSPGTGGFDEQYFGPGTRLTVT.

The count of this clone is one. This chain uses TRBV5-1 with TRBJ1-4; D call uncertain. The CDR3 loop spans 14 amino acids. CDR1 and CDR2 from the germline V gene are SGHRS and YFSETQ. The V and J ends lost 0 bases and 0 bases respectively, with 3 bases between them. The CDR3 sequence is CASSLAATNEKLFF. In DNA form, the CDR3 reads TGCGCCAGCAGCTTGGCAGCAACTAATGAAAAACTGTTTTTT.

This clone was found a few times. J is TRBJ2-1 and V is TRBV27; 11 positions agree with TRBD2. From germline, CDR1 is MNHEY and CDR2 SMNVEV (reference sequence). The length of the CDR3 is 15 residues. V shed 5 bases, J shed 8 bases, and the junction held 8 bases outside the gene matches. CDR3 amino acids: CASSPLASGRHEQFF. The CDR3 nucleotides are TGTGCCAGCAGTCCTCTGGCTAGCGGGAGGCATGAGCAGTTCTTC.

This clone was observed a single time. The chain uses TRBV5-6 and TRBJ2-5; 7 bases align to TRBD2. CDR1 and CDR2 from the germline V gene are SGHDT and YYEEEE. The CDR3 consists of 15 residues. Trimming at V came to 4 bases and at J to 2 bases, leaving 8 bases not matched to a gene. The CDR3 is CASSGAKAGQETQYF. The CDR3 DNA sequence: TGTGCCAGCAGCGGAGCGAAAGCGGGACAAGAGACCCAGTACTTC.

The chain employs TRBV29-1 and TRBJ1-1; TRBD1 agrees at 9 bases. This CDR3 contains 13 residues. V was clipped by 7 bases and J by 4 bases; unmatched bases: 7. The germline V gene has CDR1 SQVTM and CDR2 ANQGSEA. The CDR3 coding sequence is TGCAGCGCCCACACAGGGGGCGGCACTGAAGCTTTCTTT. It is translated as CSAHTGGGTEAFF.

This chain connects TRBV5-4 to TRBJ2-7; D perhaps matches TRBD2 (6 bases). This CDR3 region has 13 residues. The germline V gene encodes CDR1 SGHNT and CDR2 YYREEE (reference sequence). V was cut by 4 bases and J by 4 bases, with 12 bases left in between. This CDR3 is CASSGKSGYEQYF. DNA for the CDR3: TGTGCCAGCAGCGGGAAGAGCGGGTACGAGCAGTACTTC.

This clone was found a few times. V usage is TRBV25-1 and J usage is TRBJ1-2; D uncertain. The CDR3 loop spans 12 amino acids. CDR1 and CDR2 (germline): MGHDK, SYGVNS. The V gene lost 6 bases and the J gene lost 4 bases, with 9 bases spanning the gap. The CDR3 DNA reads as TGTGCCAGCAGCTATTCTGCCTATGGCTACACCTTC. It encodes CASSYSAYGYTF.

This chain uses TRBV28 with TRBJ1-4, with D perhaps matching TRBD1 (6 bases). Per germline, CDR1 MDHEN and CDR2 SYDVKM. Between the trimmed V and J ends, which lost 6 bases and 10 bases, there was a span of 24 bases. The CDR3 runs 16 residues. DNA of the CDR3: TGTGCCAGCAGCCCCGGACTAGGGGGACAATGGGTAAAACTGTTTTTT. As protein: CASSPGLGGQWVKLFF.

The chain links TRBV6-5 to TRBJ2-1; the match to TRBD2 covers 9 bases. Per the germline V gene, CDR1 is MNHEY and CDR2 is SVGAGI. The CDR3 runs 13 residues. Trimming removed 7 bases from V and 7 bases from J; junction bases left unmatched: 5. The CDR3 loop reads CASMAGGKNEQFF. In nucleotides, the CDR3 is TGTGCCAGCATGGCGGGAGGGAAGAATGAGCAGTTCTTC.

The chain joins TRBV9 to TRBJ1-1; D is possibly TRBD1 (5 bases). CDR3 length: 15 residues. CDR1 and CDR2 (germline): SGDLS, YYNGEE. Trimming left V 0 bases short and J 1 base short, with 10 bases between. CDR3 bases: TGTGCCAGCAGCGTAGGGGAGGGACCGAACACTGAAGCTTTCTTT. It is translated as CASSVGEGPNTEAFF.

This clone has only one observation. The rearrangement links TRBV5-1 to TRBJ2-5; 7 bases are shared with TRBD1. Looked up from germline, CDR1 is SGHRS and CDR2 is YFSETQ. The CDR3 contains 14 residues. With V trimmed by 3 bases and J by 5 bases, 7 bases remained unmatched. The CDR3 coding sequence is TGCGCCAGCAGCTCGGGACAGATGAGGGAGACCCAGTACTTC. Translating it yields CASSSGQMRETQYF.

The rearrangement joins TRBV5-1 to TRBJ1-2; 7 nucleotides align to TRBD1. This CDR3 spans 13 amino acids. Germline assignment: CDR1 SGHRS and CDR2 YFSETQ. J gave up 14 bases and V 0 bases, and 10 bases lay outside the gene matches. This chain's CDR3 is CASSLEGAQRGTF. The CDR3 DNA reads TGCGCCAGCAGCTTGGAGGGGGCCCAGCGAGGGACCTTC.

The chain joins TRBV4-2 to TRBJ2-1, with 10 bases aligning to TRBD2. The CDR3 covers 15 residues. With 1 base clipped from V and 5 bases from J, the junction kept 2 bases outside the gene matches. Germline CDR1 and CDR2: LGHNA and YNFKEQ. CDR3 sequence (DNA): TGTGCCAGCAGCCAAGGGACTAGCGGAAACAATGAGCAGTTCTTC. Its protein product is CASSQGTSGNNEQFF.

This clone showed up just once. The chain joins TRBV9 to TRBJ2-5, with 11 bases that match TRBD2. The CDR3 runs 14 residues. From germline, CDR1 is SGDLS and CDR2 YYNGEE. Trimming removed 2 bases from V and 7 bases from J; junction bases left unmatched: 4. CDR3 coding DNA: TGTGCCAGCAGCGTGACTAGCGGGACGGGGACCCAGTACTTC. Translated: CASSVTSGTGTQYF.

V and J are TRBV28 and TRBJ1-1; D may be TRBD1 (5 bases). Germline values: CDR1 MDHEN, CDR2 SYDVKM. CDR3 size: 13 residues. V was clipped by 5 bases and J by 4 bases, with 11 bases between them. Here the CDR3 DNA reads TGTGCCAGCAGTGATGGGGGGACCACTGAAGCTTTCTTT. Protein sequence: CASSDGGTTEAFF.

The rearrangement joins TRBV5-5 to TRBJ1-1; D ambiguous. Germline CDR1 reads SGHKS; CDR2 reads YYEKEE (reference sequence). V shed 5 bases and J shed 4 bases, with 12 bases lying between them. This CDR3 has 13 amino acids. In DNA form, the CDR3 reads TGTGCCAGCAGGTATGTTGGGAGCACTGAAGCTTTCTTT. Translation: CASRYVGSTEAFF.

The rearrangement joins TRBV2 to TRBJ2-1; maybe TRBD2 (5 bases). Germline CDR1 is SNHLY and CDR2 is FYNNEI. The V gene lost 8 bases and the J gene lost 10 bases, with 21 bases spanning the gap. The CDR3 is 14 amino acids. The CDR3 DNA reads as TGTGCCAGCGGGCCGAGGGCGGCCTTGGAGGAGCAGTTCTTC. This encodes CASGPRAALEEQFF.